These 11 T cell receptor beta chains originate from one sample sequenced in a study of blood T cell repertoires in COVID-19. Using immunoSEQ multiplex PCR, the repertoire was profiled, and TCRdb retains in-frame clones only, with some absent. The table shows about 480,000 clones, with more than 85% occurring only once. Sequenced input: peripheral blood. Receptors originate from a woman in her twenties or thirties with acute or convalescent COVID-19.

The chain carries TRBV28 and TRBJ1-3, with TRBD1 matching over 11 bases. In germline, CDR1 is MDHEN, CDR2 SYDVKM. The CDR3 spans 16 residues. After removal of 5 bases from V and 0 bases from J, the junction contained 3 bases not matched to a gene. The chain's CDR3 is CASSGTGGFSGNTIYF. In nucleotides, the CDR3 is TGTGCCAGCAGTGGGACAGGGGGTTTCTCTGGAAACACCATATATTTT.

Here the CDR3 DNA reads TGCGCCAGCAGCCAGGGAGAGGGGGCCGATCAGCCCCAGCATTTT. Translation gives CASSQGEGADQPQHF. The chain employs TRBV4-1 and TRBJ1-5; 7 nucleotides line up with TRBD1. Germline loops: CDR1 MGHRA, CDR2 YSYEKL. V lost 3 bases, J lost 5 bases, and 7 bases stayed unmatched. The length of the CDR3 is 15 residues.

The rearrangement joins TRBV7-9 to TRBJ2-5; D is possibly TRBD2 (5 bases). Germline values: CDR1 SEHNR, CDR2 FQNEAQ (reference sequence). Trimming left V 5 bases short and J 0 bases short, with 19 bases between. The length of the CDR3 is 17 residues. CDR3 amino acids: CASSDRREGSYQETQYF. The CDR3 nucleotides are TGTGCCAGCAGCGACCGAAGAGAGGGATCCTACCAAGAGACCCAGTACTTC.

The gene calls are TRBV3-1 (or the pseudogene TRBV3-2) and TRBJ2-7, with 8 bases that match TRBD2. The CDR3 length is 17 residues. With V trimmed by 3 bases and J by 0 bases, 10 bases remained unmatched. Germline-derived CDR1 and CDR2 are LGHDT and YNNKEL (reference sequence). For the CDR3, the DNA is TGTGCCAGCAGCCAGGGCCAGCTAGCGGGCGCCTCCTACGAGCAGTACTTC. Amino acid sequence: CASSQGQLAGASYEQYF.

A word on this clone: Other DNA sequences in the sample encode the same CDR3. The genes are TRBV7-3 and TRBJ1-1; no clear D gene. Germline lookup yields CDR1 SGHTA and CDR2 FQGTGA. Trimming left V 1 base short and J 1 base short, with 4 bases between. The CDR3 length is 13 residues. As DNA, the CDR3 is TGTGCCAGCAGCTTAAGGCAGAACACTGAAGCTTTCTTT. Its protein is CASSLRQNTEAFF.

CDR3 sequence reads: CASRDGTANYGYTF. CDR3 sequence (DNA): TGTGCCAGCAGGGATGGGACAGCCAACTATGGCTACACCTTC. The chain is built from TRBV6-6 and TRBJ1-2; TRBD1 agrees at 7 bases. Unmatched junction bases numbered 6, after V lost 6 bases and J lost 2 bases. Germline V gene sequence: CDR1 MNHNY, CDR2 SVGAGI (reference sequence). This CDR3 has 14 residues.

The chain has TRBV5-1 and TRBJ1-3; 7 bases fit TRBD1. CDR3 length: 14 residues. Looked up from germline, CDR1 is SGHRS and CDR2 is YFSETQ. The V and J ends lost 3 bases and 2 bases, in that order; junction bases with no gene match: 2. The CDR3: CASSSTGAGNTIYF. CDR3 sequence (DNA): TGCGCCAGCAGCTCAACAGGGGCTGGAAACACCATATATTTT.

The V gene is TRBV2, the J gene TRBJ1-5; D is unclear. Deletions cut 2 bases from V and 4 bases from J, with 6 bases between. Germline CDR1 is SNHLY and CDR2 is FYNNEI. CDR3 length: 13 residues. In DNA, the CDR3 is TGTGCCAGCAGTGAATCGGGGAATCAGCCCCAGCATTTT. It translates to CASSESGNQPQHF.

This chain links TRBV2 with TRBJ2-7; D not resolved. Germline CDR1 is SNHLY and CDR2 is FYNNEI. This CDR3 region has 12 residues. Trimming removed 6 bases at V and 0 bases at J, with 6 bases between. In DNA form, the CDR3 reads TGTGCCAGCAGAACGAGCTCCTACGAGCAGTACTTC. This codes for CASRTSSYEQYF.

This chain joins TRBV18 and TRBJ2-7; 13 bases map to TRBD2. J lost 9 bases, V lost 4 bases, and 9 bases had no gene match. The CDR3 runs 15 residues. Germline CDR1 is KGHSH and CDR2 is LQKENI. Written as DNA, the CDR3 is TGTGCCAGCTCACGCGGACTAGCGGGGGATCTACGGCAGTACTTC. Translating it yields CASSRGLAGDLRQYF.

This sequence joins TRBV10-2 and TRBJ1-2; D might be TRBD1 (5 bases). The CDR3 covers 13 residues. Germline V gene lookup returns CDR1 WSHSY and CDR2 SAAADI. V dropped 8 bases and J dropped 1 base, with 11 bases sitting between them. The CDR3 DNA sequence: TGCGCCAGCCAGCCCGGGGGTAACTATGGCTACACCTTC. Protein product: CASQPGGNYGYTF.